This TCR beta chain was sequenced in a study of cytomegalovirus exposure and HLA in healthy donors. With regard to this clone: Its target is not known.

Per germline, CDR1 MNHNY and CDR2 SVGAGI (reference sequence). Trimming at V came to 8 bases and at J to 3 bases, leaving 4 bases not matched to a gene. The CDR3 length is 14 residues. Study-wide findings and caveats: Testing in vitro showed a few CMV-associated chains specific for CMV antigens.

Repertoires were generated with immunoSEQ multiplex PCR, while TCRdb's copy carries only in-frame clones and drops some. The sample holds 110,000 or so clones, about nine tenths seen once. This TCR derives from a man aged 18-30 years in good health and CMV-seropositive. Material: PBMCs. This chain connects TRBV6-6 to TRBJ2-6, with 7 positions matching TRBD1. The CDR3 protein is CASHRGRGANVLTF. CDR3 coding DNA: TGTGCCAGCCACAGGGGCCGTGGGGCCAACGTCCTGACTTTC.